The source of this TCR beta chain is a study of T cells in Graves' hyperthyroidism and ophthalmopathy. Study results and caveats: Most thyroid clonotypes that were expanded above 0.001 also turned up in blood.

RNA transcripts yielded amplified TCR beta CDR3 regions. Initially, a first-round RT-PCR of the TCR CDR3 employed the HTBI primer set. TCRdb independently ran MiXCR on the multiplex PCR reads; one entry per CDR3 protein. The data hold hundreds of thousands of distinct CDR3 sequences, with approximately 13% observed a single time. The CDR3 is 16 amino acids. V was clipped by 0 bases and J by 5 bases; unmatched bases: 5. Germline CDR1 DFQATT, CDR2 SNEGSKA (reference sequence). This clonotype was seen a few times. As yet, its antigen is unknown. Exclusion of patients followed from uncontrolled infection, other autoimmune disease, pregnancy or lactation.

The rearrangement uses TRBV20-1 and TRBJ2-1; 12 bases fit TRBD2. This TCR was recovered from a woman between 35 and 50 years old with Graves' ophthalmopathy. Sequencing was done on a sample of blood. Written as DNA, the CDR3 is TGCAGTGCTAGAGATGGACTAGCGGGGAGGGACAATGAGCAGTTCTTC. Amino acids: CSARDGLAGRDNEQFF.